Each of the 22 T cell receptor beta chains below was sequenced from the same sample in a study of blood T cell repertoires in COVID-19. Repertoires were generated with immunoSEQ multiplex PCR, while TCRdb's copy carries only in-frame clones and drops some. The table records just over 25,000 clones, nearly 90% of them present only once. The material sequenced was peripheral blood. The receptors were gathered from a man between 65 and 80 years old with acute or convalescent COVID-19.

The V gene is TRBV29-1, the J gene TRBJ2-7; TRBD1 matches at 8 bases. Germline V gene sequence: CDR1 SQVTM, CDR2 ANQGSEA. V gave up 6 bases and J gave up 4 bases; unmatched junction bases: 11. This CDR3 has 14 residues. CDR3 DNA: TGCAGCGTATCATCCACAGGGGGAGGTTACGAGCAGTACTTC. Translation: CSVSSTGGGYEQYF.

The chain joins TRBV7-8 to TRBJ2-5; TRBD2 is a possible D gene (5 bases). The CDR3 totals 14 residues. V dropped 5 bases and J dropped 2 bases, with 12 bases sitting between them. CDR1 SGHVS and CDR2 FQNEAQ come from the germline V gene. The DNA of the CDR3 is TGTGCCAGCAGCCCGTACGGGGATCAAGAGACCCAGTACTTC. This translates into CASSPYGDQETQYF. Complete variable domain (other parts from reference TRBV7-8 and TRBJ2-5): GAGVSQSPRYKVAKRGQDVALRCDPISGHVSLFWYQQALGQGPEFLTYFQNEAQLDKSGLPSDRFFAERPEGSVSTLKIQRTQQEDSAVYLCASSPYGDQETQYFGPGTRLLVL.

The CDR3 sequence is CASSSPGQNTGELFF. In DNA, the CDR3 is TGTGCCAGTAGTTCGCCGGGACAAAACACCGGGGAGCTGTTTTTT. This chain connects TRBV19 to TRBJ2-2; maybe TRBD1 (6 bases). Germline-derived CDR1 and CDR2 are LNHDA and SQIVND (reference sequence). Trimming took 5 bases from V and 2 from J, leaving 12 bases between them. CDR3 length equals 15 residues.

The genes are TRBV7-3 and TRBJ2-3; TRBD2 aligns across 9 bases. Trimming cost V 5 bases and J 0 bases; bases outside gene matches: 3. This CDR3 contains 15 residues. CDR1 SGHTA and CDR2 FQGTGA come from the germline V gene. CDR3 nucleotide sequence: TGTGCCAGCAGCCCGGGACTAGCTAGCACAGATACGCAGTATTTT. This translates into CASSPGLASTDTQYF.

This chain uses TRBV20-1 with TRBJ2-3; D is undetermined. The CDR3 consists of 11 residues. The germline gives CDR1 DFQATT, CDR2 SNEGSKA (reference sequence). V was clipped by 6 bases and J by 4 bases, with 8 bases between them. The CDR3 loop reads CSAVRSDTQYF. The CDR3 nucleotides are TGCAGTGCAGTGCGGTCAGATACGCAGTATTTT.

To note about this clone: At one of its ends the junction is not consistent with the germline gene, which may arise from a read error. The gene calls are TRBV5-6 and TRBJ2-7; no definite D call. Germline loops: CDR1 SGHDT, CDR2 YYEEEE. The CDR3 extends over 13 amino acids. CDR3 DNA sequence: TGTGCCAGCAGCTTGGTAACTACTCAGCCGCTTGTCTTC. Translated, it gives CASSLVTTQPLVF.

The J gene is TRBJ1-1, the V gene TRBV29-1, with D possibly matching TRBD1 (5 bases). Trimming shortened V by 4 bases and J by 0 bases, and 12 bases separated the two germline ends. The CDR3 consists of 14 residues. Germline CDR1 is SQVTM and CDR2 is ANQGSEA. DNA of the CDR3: TGCAGCGTTGTGGGGCCTGTCATGAACACTGAAGCTTTCTTT. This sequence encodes CSVVGPVMNTEAFF.

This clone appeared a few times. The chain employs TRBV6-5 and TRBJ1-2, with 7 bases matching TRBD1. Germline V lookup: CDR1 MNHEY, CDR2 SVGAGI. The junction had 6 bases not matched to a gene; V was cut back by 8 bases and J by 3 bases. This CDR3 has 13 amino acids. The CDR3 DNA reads TGTGCCAGCCTAGGACAGGTAGACTATGGCTACACCTTC. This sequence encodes CASLGQVDYGYTF.

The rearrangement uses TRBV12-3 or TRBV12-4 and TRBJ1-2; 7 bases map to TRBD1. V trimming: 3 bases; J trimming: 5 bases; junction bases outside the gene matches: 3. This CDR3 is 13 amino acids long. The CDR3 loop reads CASSFSGGYGYTF. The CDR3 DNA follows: TGTGCCAGCAGTTTTTCAGGGGGTTATGGCTACACCTTC.

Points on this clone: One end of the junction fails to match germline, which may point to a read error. Here the CDR3 reads CASSVTGSPFLVF. CDR3 sequence (DNA): TGTGCCAGCAGCGTTACCGGTTCTCCCTTCCTTGTCTTC. V gene TRBV9 combines with J gene TRBJ2-4; D gene ambiguous. This CDR3 comprises 13 residues. Germline CDR1 SGDLS, CDR2 YYNGEE.

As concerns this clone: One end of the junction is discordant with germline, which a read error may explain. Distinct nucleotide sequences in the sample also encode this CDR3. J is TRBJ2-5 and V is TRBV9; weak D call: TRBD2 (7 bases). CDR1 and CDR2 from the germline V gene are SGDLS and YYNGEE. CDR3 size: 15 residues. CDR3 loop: CPRSGGGGPQETQYF. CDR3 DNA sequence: TGCCCCCGCAGCGGAGGGGGGGGGCCCCAAGAGACCCAGTACTTC.

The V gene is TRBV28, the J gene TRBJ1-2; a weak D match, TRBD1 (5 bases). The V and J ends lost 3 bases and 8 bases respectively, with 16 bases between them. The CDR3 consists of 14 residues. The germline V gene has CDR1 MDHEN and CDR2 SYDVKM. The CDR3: CASSLVQVSSGYTF. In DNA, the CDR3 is TGTGCCAGCAGTTTGGTACAGGTATCCTCCGGCTACACCTTC.

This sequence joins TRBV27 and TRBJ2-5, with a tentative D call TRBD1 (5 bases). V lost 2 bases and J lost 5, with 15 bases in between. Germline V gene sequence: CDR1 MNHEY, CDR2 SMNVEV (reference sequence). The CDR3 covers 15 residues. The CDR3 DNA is TGTGCCAGCAGTTTAGGCAGGGTGGCAATGGAGACCCAGTACTTC. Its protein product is CASSLGRVAMETQYF.

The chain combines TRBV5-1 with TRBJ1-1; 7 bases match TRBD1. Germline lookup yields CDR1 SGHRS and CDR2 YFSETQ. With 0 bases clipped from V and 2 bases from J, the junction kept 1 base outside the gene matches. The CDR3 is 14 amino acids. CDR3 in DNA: TGCGCCAGCAGCTTGGACAGGGGTAACACTGAAGCTTTCTTT. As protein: CASSLDRGNTEAFF.

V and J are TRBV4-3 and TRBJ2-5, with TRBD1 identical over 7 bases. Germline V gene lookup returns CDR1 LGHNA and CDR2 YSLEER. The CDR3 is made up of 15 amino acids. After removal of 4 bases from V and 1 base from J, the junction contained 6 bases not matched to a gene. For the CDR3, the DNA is TGCGCCAGCAGCCGAGGGACAGCCAGCCAAGAGACCCAGTACTTC. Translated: CASSRGTASQETQYF.

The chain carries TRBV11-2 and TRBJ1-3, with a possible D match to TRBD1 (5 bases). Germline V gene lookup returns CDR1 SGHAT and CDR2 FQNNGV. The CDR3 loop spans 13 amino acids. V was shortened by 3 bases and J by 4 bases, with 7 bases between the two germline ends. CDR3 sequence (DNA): TGTGCCAGCAGCTTTAGACAGGGAAACACCATATATTTT. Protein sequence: CASSFRQGNTIYF. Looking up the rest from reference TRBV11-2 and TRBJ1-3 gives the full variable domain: EAGVAQSPRYKIIEKRQSVAFWCNPISGHATLYWYQQILGQGPKLLIQFQNNGVVDDSQLPKDRFSAERLKGVDSTLKIQPAKLEDSAVYLCASSFRQGNTIYFGEGSWLTVV.

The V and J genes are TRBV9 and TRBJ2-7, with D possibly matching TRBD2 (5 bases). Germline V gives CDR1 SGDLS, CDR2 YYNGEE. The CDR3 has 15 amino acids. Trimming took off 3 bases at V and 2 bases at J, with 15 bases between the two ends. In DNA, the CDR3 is TGTGCCAGCAGCGCCAGACCCAGCGGACCCTACGAGCAGTACTTC. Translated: CASSARPSGPYEQYF.

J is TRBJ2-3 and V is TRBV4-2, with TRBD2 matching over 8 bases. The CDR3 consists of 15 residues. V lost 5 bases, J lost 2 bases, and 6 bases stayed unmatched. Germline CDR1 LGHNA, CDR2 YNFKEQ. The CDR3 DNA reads TGTGCCAGCAGCGGGGGTAGCGGGGCCACAGATACGCAGTATTTT. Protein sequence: CASSGGSGATDTQYF.

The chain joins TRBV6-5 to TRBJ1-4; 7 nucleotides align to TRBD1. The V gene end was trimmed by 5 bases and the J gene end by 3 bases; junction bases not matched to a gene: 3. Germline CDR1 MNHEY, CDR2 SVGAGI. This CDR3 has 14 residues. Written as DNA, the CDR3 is TGTGCCAGCAGTCGGACAGGACCTAATGAAAAACTGTTTTTT. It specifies CASSRTGPNEKLFF.

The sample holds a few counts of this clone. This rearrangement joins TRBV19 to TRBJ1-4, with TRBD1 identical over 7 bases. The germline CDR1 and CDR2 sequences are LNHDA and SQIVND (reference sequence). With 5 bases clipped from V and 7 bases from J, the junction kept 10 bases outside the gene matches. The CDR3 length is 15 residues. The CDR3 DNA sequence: TGTGCCAGTAGTCCGAACAGGGGCTTGAGTGAAAAACTGTTTTTT. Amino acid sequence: CASSPNRGLSEKLFF. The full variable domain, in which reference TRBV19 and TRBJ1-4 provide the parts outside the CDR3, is DGGITQSPKYLFRKEGQNVTLSCEQNLNHDAMYWYRQDPGQGLRLIYYSQIVNDFQKGDIAEGYSVSREKKESFPLTVTSAQKNPTAFYLCASSPNRGLSEKLFFGSGTQLSVL.

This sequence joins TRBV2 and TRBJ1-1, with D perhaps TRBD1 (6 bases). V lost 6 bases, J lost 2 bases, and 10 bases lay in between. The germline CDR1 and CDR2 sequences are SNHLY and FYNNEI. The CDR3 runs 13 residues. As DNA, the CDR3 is TGTGCCAGCAGCGAACAGGGTAACACTGAAGCTTTCTTT. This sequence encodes CASSEQGNTEAFF.

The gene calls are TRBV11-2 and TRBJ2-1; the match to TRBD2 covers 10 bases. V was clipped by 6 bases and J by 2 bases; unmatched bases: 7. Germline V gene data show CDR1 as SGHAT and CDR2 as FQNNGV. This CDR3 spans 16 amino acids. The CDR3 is CASRAPGTSAYNEQFF. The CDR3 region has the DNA TGTGCCAGCAGAGCCCCCGGGACTAGCGCCTACAATGAGCAGTTCTTC.